This record covers a single T cell receptor beta chain. Its specificity is unknown. Among the 120 or so subjects of the validation cohort, separate from the approximately 660-subject first cohort, were the donors. Only in-frame clones appear in the TCRdb table, and some are missing; sequencing was by immunoSEQ multiplex PCR. Among about 330,000 clones listed, 70% to 90% were seen once. The sample belongs to a study of cytomegalovirus exposure and HLA in healthy donors. Overall study findings and caveats: Researchers catalogued some 160 TCR beta chains as cytomegalovirus-associated. First-cohort TCR clusters tended to co-occur in the roughly 120 validation repertoires, a later analysis found. Specificity for CMV antigens was confirmed in vitro for a few of the CMV-associated chains.

The germline CDR1 and CDR2 sequences are SGHVS and FQNEAQ. The CDR3 consists of 19 residues. With 1 base clipped from V and 2 bases from J, the junction kept 11 bases outside the gene matches. The TCR sequence derives from a woman younger than 30 in good health and CMV-seronegative. V and J are TRBV7-8 and TRBJ2-1, with 10 bases aligning to TRBD2. Material: PBMCs. In DNA, the CDR3 is TGTGCCAGCAGCTTAGAAGTTAGCTATCTAGCGGGGGCCTACAATGAGCAGTTCTTC. Amino acids: CASSLEVSYLAGAYNEQFF.